This T cell receptor (beta chain) was identified in a study of Graves' ophthalmopathy and Graves' hyperthyroidism. Study findings and constraints: In separating ophthalmopathy from stable hyperthyroidism, a 13-signature model achieved 85% to 90% sensitivity and 81.08% specificity. The model predicted progression of ophthalmopathy with a sensitivity of 60% to 71%, and its specificity was 72% to 80%.

With respect to this clonotype: Its antigen is not identified.

TCR beta CDR3 amplification used RNA transcripts. First-round RT-PCR used HTBI primers; second-round multiplex PCR followed. TCRdb re-called the multiplex PCR reads through MiXCR, storing one row per CDR3 protein. The sample has about 740,000 distinct CDR3 sequences, 40% seen once. All donors with ophthalmopathy were recorded as having moderate-to-severe activity, CAS ≥3, NOSPECS ≥4 and a duration under 3 months. Sample: peripheral blood. The clonotype originates from an adult man with Graves' ophthalmopathy.

As DNA, the CDR3 is TGTGCCAGCAGCCGACGGACCGTTCAAGCCTACGAGCAGTACTTC. Translated, it gives CASSRRTVQAYEQYF. The chain employs TRBV25-1 and TRBJ2-7, with D uncertain. Germline V gives CDR1 MGHDK, CDR2 SYGVNS. This CDR3 comprises 15 residues. Trimming removed 6 bases at V and 2 bases at J, with 17 bases between.